This section outlines one T cell receptor (beta chain) sequence together with its context. Its antigen is as yet unknown. V lost 5 bases to trimming and J lost 2 bases; unmatched junction nucleotides: 1. CDR3 length equals 14 residues. CDR1 is MNHNS, CDR2 SASEGT, per germline. It was one heparinised blood draw, averaging around 110 mL, that each donor gave. Isolated RNA was reverse transcribed in full, so expressed TCRB transcripts were sequenced. Using immunoSEQ multiplex PCR, the repertoire was profiled, and TCRdb retains in-frame clones only, with some absent. The table has roughly 130,000 clones, around a tenth seen once; the top ten hold roughly 0.7%. This entry belongs to a study of beta chain features in type 1 diabetes. Findings and caveats of the study: Shortening that was moderate but significant affected the TCRB CDR3s of Type 1 diabetes patients in all four CD4+ subsets.

Sequencing was performed on central memory CD4+ T cells from blood. The clonotype originates from a man in his late teens or twenties in good health. This chain links TRBV6-1 with TRBJ1-5; 9 positions match TRBD1. The CDR3 DNA sequence: TGTGCCAGCAGTCGGACAGGGGGCAATCAGCCCCAGCATTTT. Translated, it gives CASSRTGGNQPQHF.